A single sample is the source of the 32 T cell receptor beta chains below, sequenced in a study of T cell responses to AZD1222 COVID-19 vaccine (dated by TCRdb to the early 2020s). Reading the label with the study, this specimen's time point is: about 28 days (+/-7) after the second vaccine dose. The treatment or condition label here, explained by the study, means: meningococcal conjugate vaccine given as trial control. Libraries were built with the immunoSEQ multiplex PCR assay. Entries here come from immuneACCESS through TCRdb and include only in-frame sequences with V and J called. Some clones fail to appear in such tables; in the studies checked, an unresolved V gene covers under half of the shortfall, and the cause of the remainder is unknown. This sample comprises around 140,000 clones, roughly nine tenths of them detected only once. The ten most abundant clones make up 7.5% of the sample.

Sequenced here: peripheral blood, sampled 28 days after the second dose of the MenACWY control vaccine. The receptors come from an adult who received the MenACWY meningococcal vaccine as a control.

V usage is TRBV6-5 and J usage is TRBJ2-7; TRBD1 matches at 7 bases. Looked up from germline, CDR1 is MNHEY and CDR2 is SVGAGI. There are 15 residues in the CDR3. Losses at the gene ends were 2 bases for V and 3 bases for J; bases not matched to a gene: 7. CDR3 sequence: CASSYEGTAFYEQYF. The CDR3 DNA reads as TGTGCCAGCAGTTACGAGGGGACAGCCTTCTACGAGCAGTACTTC.

The gene calls are TRBV5-5 and TRBJ2-7; 8 bases line up with TRBD2. The CDR3 has 16 residues. With 0 bases clipped from V and 1 base from J, the junction kept 6 bases outside the gene matches. CDR1 SGHKS and CDR2 YYEKEE come from the germline V gene (reference sequence). CDR3 loop: CASSLDGGGISYEQYF. CDR3 coding DNA: TGTGCCAGCAGCTTGGATGGCGGGGGGATTTCCTACGAGCAGTACTTC.

The chain is built from TRBV20-1 and TRBJ1-2; D is unclear. In germline, CDR1 is DFQATT, CDR2 SNEGSKA (reference sequence). There are 10 residues in the CDR3. V lost 4 bases and J lost 6, with 6 bases in between. The CDR3 nucleotides read TGCAGTGCTACTGTGGATGGCTACACCTTC. This translates into CSATVDGYTF.

This chain uses TRBV7-6 with TRBJ1-2; 7 bases agree with TRBD1. The germline gives CDR1 SGHVS, CDR2 FNYEAQ. CDR3 length equals 12 residues. The junction had 4 bases not matched to a gene; V was cut back by 5 bases and J by 7 bases. The CDR3 region is CASSQQGLGYTF. The CDR3 DNA is TGTGCCAGCAGCCAACAGGGGCTTGGCTACACCTTC.

The chain carries TRBV10-3 and TRBJ2-2; TRBD1 matches 7 bases. This CDR3 contains 17 residues. The germline gives CDR1 ENHRY, CDR2 SYGVKD. V lost 6 bases to trimming and J lost 3 bases; unmatched junction nucleotides: 13. CDR3 nucleotide sequence: TGTGCCATCAGGCCTGGAGAGGGACAGTTTTACACCGGGGAGCTGTTTTTT. Amino acids: CAIRPGEGQFYTGELFF.

This clone showed up just once. In DNA form, the CDR3 reads TGTGCCAGCAGTACCGGGACAGGGGTTGAAAAACTGTTTTTT. Translating it yields CASSTGTGVEKLFF. This chain links TRBV28 with TRBJ1-4, with 10 bases identical to TRBD1. Trimming at V came to 5 bases and at J to 7 bases, leaving 4 bases not matched to a gene. The CDR3 runs to 14 residues. Germline assignment: CDR1 MDHEN and CDR2 SYDVKM.

J is TRBJ2-2 and V is TRBV7-3; a weak D match, TRBD2 (5 bases). The CDR3 covers 14 residues. The germline CDR1 and CDR2 sequences are SGHTA and FQGTGA. The V end was cut by 4 bases, the J end by 4 bases, with 10 bases between. CDR3 region: CASSSLGSTGELFF. The CDR3 DNA reads TGTGCCAGCAGCTCCCTGGGGAGCACCGGGGAGCTGTTTTTT.

V and J are TRBV6-2 or TRBV6-3 and TRBJ1-2; TRBD1 might be the D (5 bases). The CDR3 has 13 residues. Germline V lookup: CDR1 MNHEY, CDR2 SVGEGT. V lost 4 bases and J 3 bases, leaving 9 bases between the germline ends. The CDR3 loop reads CASSWPTDYGYTF. CDR3 DNA: TGTGCCAGCAGTTGGCCGACAGACTATGGCTACACCTTC.

The chain uses TRBV7-8 and TRBJ2-4, with D perhaps given as TRBD1 or TRBD2 (6 bases each). V was trimmed by 1 base and J by 8 bases, leaving 12 bases between them. The CDR3 is 14 amino acids. CDR1 is SGHVS and CDR2 is FQNEAQ in the germline V gene. The CDR3 DNA follows: TGTGCCAGCAGCTTAGACTCAGGGGAGGACATTCAGTACTTC. Translating gives CASSLDSGEDIQYF.

The genes are TRBV5-8 and TRBJ1-5; D is unclear. The CDR3 runs 13 residues. V was cut by 2 bases and J by 6 bases, with 9 bases left in between. Germline lookup yields CDR1 SGHTS and CDR2 YDEGEE. This CDR3 reads CASSFRRAQPQHF. CDR3 bases: TGTGCCAGCAGCTTTCGGAGGGCTCAGCCCCAGCATTTT.

The chain combines TRBV7-9 with TRBJ2-7; the D gene could be TRBD1 or TRBD2 (5 bases each). The CDR3 consists of 14 residues. The germline V gene encodes CDR1 SEHNR and CDR2 FQNEAQ (reference sequence). V was trimmed by 5 bases and J by 0 bases, leaving 11 bases between them. The CDR3 sequence: CASSPGRSSYEQYF. In nucleotides, the CDR3 is TGTGCCAGCAGCCCGGGACGGAGCTCCTACGAGCAGTACTTC.

This chain uses TRBV6-2 or TRBV6-3 with TRBJ1-5; TRBD1 might be the D (5 bases). This CDR3 comprises 16 residues. The germline CDR1 and CDR2 sequences are MNHEY and SVGEGT. The V gene lost 1 base and the J gene lost 1 base, with 11 bases spanning the gap. The DNA for the CDR3 is TGTGCCAGCAGTTACTGGGGGGGTTGGAGCAATCAGCCCCAGCATTTT. Residues: CASSYWGGWSNQPQHF.

DNA of the CDR3: TGTGCCAGCAGCTTAACCTCCTTTGGGGAAAAGAACTATGGCTACACCTTC. Its protein product is CASSLTSFGEKNYGYTF. The chain joins TRBV11-2 to TRBJ1-2; D is ambiguous. In germline, CDR1 is SGHAT, CDR2 FQNNGV. This CDR3 is built from 17 residues. V lost 2 bases, J lost 2 bases, and 18 bases lay in between.

The rearrangement joins TRBV23-1 to TRBJ2-3; D possibly matches TRBD1 or TRBD2 (6 bases each). TRBV23-1 is an ORF for which the function is uncertain. V lost 0 bases and J 0 bases, leaving 13 bases between the germline ends. The CDR3 covers 17 residues. CDR3 in amino acids: CASSQSDRGPSTDTQYF. For the CDR3, the DNA is TGCGCCAGCAGTCAATCCGACCGGGGGCCTAGCACAGATACGCAGTATTTT.

The V and J genes are TRBV12-3 or TRBV12-4 and TRBJ1-2; no definite D call. V was shortened by 2 bases and J by 3 bases, with 7 bases between the two germline ends. The CDR3 runs to 13 residues. CDR3 region: CASSLSGDYGYTF. As DNA, the CDR3 is TGTGCCAGCAGTTTATCCGGGGACTATGGCTACACCTTC.

V gene TRBV9 combines with J gene TRBJ2-3, with 7 positions matching TRBD2. Per the germline V gene, CDR1 is SGDLS and CDR2 is YYNGEE. The CDR3 spans 14 residues. The trim removed 0 bases at V and 6 bases at J, leaving 4 bases unmatched. CDR3 DNA sequence: TGTGCCAGCAGCGTAGAAGCGGGGTGGGATACGCAGTATTTT. Its translation: CASSVEAGWDTQYF. Looking up the rest from reference TRBV9 and TRBJ2-3 gives the full variable domain: DSGVTQTPKHLITATGQRVTLRCSPRSGDLSVYWYQQSLDQGLQFLIQYYNGEERAKGNILERFSAQQFPDLHSELNLSSLELGDSALYFCASSVEAGWDTQYFGPGTRLTVL.

The V call is TRBV2, the J call TRBJ2-6, with D perhaps being TRBD1 or TRBD2 (5 bases each). CDR1 is SNHLY and CDR2 is FYNNEI in the germline V gene. Trimming took 7 bases from V and 3 from J, leaving 10 bases between them. The CDR3 loop spans 14 amino acids. CDR3: CASKGTFGANVLTF. The CDR3 coding sequence is TGTGCCAGCAAGGGGACGTTTGGGGCCAACGTCCTGACTTTC.

This sequence joins TRBV5-1 and TRBJ2-3; no reliable D call. The germline V gene encodes CDR1 SGHRS and CDR2 YFSETQ. The V end was cut by 0 bases, the J end by 3 bases, with 5 bases between. This CDR3 comprises 13 residues. The CDR3, as DNA: TGCGCCAGCAGCTTGGGCTGGACAGATACGCAGTATTTT. Translating it yields CASSLGWTDTQYF.

The chain combines TRBV28 with TRBJ2-7; 7 bases align to TRBD1. The CDR3 extends over 13 amino acids. After removal of 5 bases from V and 2 bases from J, the junction contained 3 bases not matched to a gene. Germline V lookup: CDR1 MDHEN, CDR2 SYDVKM. The CDR3 loop is CASSPTGTYEQYF. The CDR3 coding sequence is TGTGCCAGCAGTCCGACAGGGACCTACGAGCAGTACTTC.

The chain links TRBV6-2 or TRBV6-3 to TRBJ2-1; 7 bases line up with TRBD1. The germline V gene encodes CDR1 MNHEY and CDR2 SVGEGT. CDR3 length: 17 residues. V lost 4 bases to trimming and J lost 8 bases; unmatched junction nucleotides: 17. The CDR3: CASSWTPGTAMKDEQFF. In DNA, the CDR3 is TGTGCCAGCAGTTGGACGCCCGGGACAGCCATGAAGGATGAGCAGTTCTTC.

This clone showed up just once. The V call is TRBV14, the J call TRBJ2-5, with 8 bases lining up with TRBD1. CDR1 is SGHDN, CDR2 FVKESK, per germline. The CDR3 runs to 16 residues. J was trimmed by 1 base and V by 0 bases; bases with no gene match: 4. CDR3 residues: CASSQDGQGGQETQYF. DNA of the CDR3: TGTGCCAGCAGCCAAGATGGACAGGGAGGCCAAGAGACCCAGTACTTC.

The CDR3 DNA reads TGTGCCAGCAGCTTGTCAGGGATCGTTGAAAAACTGTTTTTT. It encodes CASSLSGIVEKLFF. This chain joins TRBV7-9 and TRBJ1-4; D possibly corresponds to TRBD1 (5 bases). V lost 3 bases and J 7 bases, leaving 12 bases between the germline ends. This CDR3 region has 14 residues. The germline V gene encodes CDR1 SEHNR and CDR2 FQNEAQ (reference sequence).

The V and J genes are TRBV5-4 and TRBJ1-3, with D possibly TRBD1 on 5 matching bases. The CDR3 is 16 residues long. Trimming stripped 3 bases from V and 3 bases from J, with 16 bases between. Germline CDR1 is SGHNT and CDR2 is YYREEE (reference sequence). The DNA for the CDR3 is TGTGCCAGCAGCTGGGGGGGGAGTCAGGGTGGAAACACCATATATTTT. Its translation: CASSWGGSQGGNTIYF.

V gene TRBV14 combines with J gene TRBJ2-7, with TRBD1 identical over 9 bases. This CDR3 region has 15 residues. Germline V CDR1 and CDR2: SGHDN, FVKESK. J was trimmed by 4 bases and V by 1 base; bases with no gene match: 5. The CDR3 DNA reads as TGTGCCAGCAGCCAAGCTGGGACAGGGATATACGAGCAGTACTTC. Residues: CASSQAGTGIYEQYF.

This sequence joins TRBV30 and TRBJ1-2; D is unclear. Germline loops: CDR1 GTSNPN, CDR2 SVGIG (reference sequence). This CDR3 has 13 residues. With 2 bases removed from V and 2 bases from J, the gap between germline ends came to 9 bases. For the CDR3, the DNA is TGTGCCTGGAGTAAAGATCACAACTATGGCTACACCTTC. Protein sequence: CAWSKDHNYGYTF.

V and J are TRBV28 and TRBJ1-2; 8 positions match TRBD1. CDR1 is MDHEN, CDR2 SYDVKM, per germline. V lost 3 bases and J lost 5; bases outside the gene matches: 5. CDR3 size: 14 residues. The CDR3 loop is CASSLPGQGYGYTF. The CDR3 nucleotides are TGTGCCAGCAGTTTGCCCGGACAGGGTTATGGCTACACCTTC.

This clone was picked up one time. V is TRBV10-3 and J is TRBJ2-1; 7 nucleotides align to TRBD2. CDR3 length equals 14 residues. Germline CDR1 ENHRY, CDR2 SYGVKD. V gave up 8 bases and J gave up 7 bases; unmatched junction bases: 11. The CDR3 nucleotides are TGTGCCATCCTCGACGGGACTAAACTAAATGAGCAGTTCTTC. Amino acid sequence: CAILDGTKLNEQFF.

V and J are TRBV6-4 and TRBJ1-3, with no clear D. V shed 0 bases and J shed 0 bases, with 12 bases lying between them. The CDR3 extends over 17 amino acids. Germline V CDR1 and CDR2: MRHNA, SNTAGT. In DNA form, the CDR3 reads TGTGCCAGCAGTGACTCGTCCTCAGGACGCTCTGGAAACACCATATATTTT. Protein: CASSDSSSGRSGNTIYF.

The chain carries TRBV4-3 and TRBJ1-5, with a possible D match to TRBD1 (6 bases). The CDR3 extends over 15 amino acids. Germline V CDR1 and CDR2: LGHNA, YSLEER. With 0 bases removed from V and 7 bases from J, the gap between germline ends came to 13 bases. CDR3 residues: CASSQDSGGRQPQHF. CDR3 in DNA: TGCGCCAGCAGCCAAGATTCTGGGGGCAGGCAGCCCCAGCATTTT.

The rearrangement links TRBV6-5 to TRBJ2-1; 9 nucleotides line up with TRBD1. From germline, CDR1 is MNHEY and CDR2 SVGAGI. This CDR3 contains 15 residues. V dropped 0 bases and J dropped 7; count of bases not matched to a gene: 4. The CDR3 loop reads CASSYSTGGGNEQFF. The CDR3 bases are TGTGCCAGCAGTTACTCTACAGGGGGCGGGAATGAGCAGTTCTTC.

The rearrangement joins TRBV4-1 to TRBJ2-3; 10 nucleotides align to TRBD1. V lost 3 bases and J lost 3; bases outside the gene matches: 9. Germline CDR1 MGHRA, CDR2 YSYEKL. CDR3 length equals 17 residues. This CDR3 reads CASSQDRTGGVTDTQYF. CDR3 coding DNA: TGCGCCAGCAGCCAGGACCGGACAGGGGGTGTGACAGATACGCAGTATTTT.

V gene TRBV12-3 or TRBV12-4 combines with J gene TRBJ1-3; unclear D gene. The CDR3 is 13 amino acids. Between the trimmed V and J ends, which lost 6 bases and 4 bases, there was a span of 10 bases. CDR3 nucleotide sequence: TGTGCCAGCAGCAAGATACCGGGAAACACCATATATTTT. It specifies CASSKIPGNTIYF.